Sequencing of this TCR beta chain was carried out in a study of CD8+CD57+ T cells in acquired aplastic anemia. Study context: Sorted CD4+ and CD8+ cells gave an average of approximately 3.1 ug of DNA.

Study results and limitations: In CD8+ cells, Simpson's diversity showed no significant difference between patients and controls. Between patients and controls, around 30 CD8+ CDR3 sequences were found in common.

CD8+CD57+ cell expansion, shown by flow cytometry, had occurred in the patients selected for sequencing. At blood sampling, none of the patients had yet received therapy. In this sample, this clonotype turned up many times. Its antigen is unknown. CDR3 and TCR beta VDJ profiling relied on genomic DNA as the template. TCRdb independently ran MiXCR on the reads; one entry per CDR3 protein. The sample has roughly 150,000 distinct CDR3 sequences; roughly 50% are singletons. This CDR3 has 16 residues. Germline V lookup: CDR1 SGHAT, CDR2 FQNNGV. The trim removed 0 bases at V and 7 bases at J, leaving 6 bases unmatched.

The material sequenced was sorted CD4+, CD8+, or CD8+CD57+ T cells (not recorded which) from PBMCs. This chain joins TRBV11-2 and TRBJ2-1; the match to TRBD2 covers 10 bases. The TCR was taken from a human donor with aplastic anemia. The CDR3 DNA reads as TGTGCCAGCAGCTTAGAACTAGCGGGGCCTAGAAATGAGCAGTTCTTC. Translating gives CASSLELAGPRNEQFF.